This entry features one T cell receptor (beta chain) sequence. It lacks a known antigen. No quality values exist for individual bases; no much larger clone is one base distant. This specimen comes from a study of early T cells in non-severe SARS-CoV-2 infection listed by TCRdb under 2021. In terms of the full investigation: Because TCR sequencing was done on bulk RNA from unsorted whole blood, the alpha and beta chains could not be paired.

The library was prepared using 5' RACE. For sequencing, a NextSeq 500 was employed. In the TCR library protocol, unique molecular identifiers were attached to individual cDNA molecules to correct for PCR bias and sequencing error. Both TCR alpha and beta chains were sequenced, and tight co-correlation was observed between alpha and beta sequence abundances in each sample. The study's own analysis went as follows. Decombinator V4 was used to annotate the V gene, J gene and CDR3 of the TCR sequences. Expanded TCRs were defined as changing significantly between any two time points under a Poisson model with p below 0.0001. TCR abundances were normalised to the total number of TCRs sequenced per sample and expressed as counts per million. TRAV1-2 paired with TRAJ12, TRAJ20 or TRAJ33 defined MAIT TCRs, while TRAV10 paired with TRAJ18 defined iNKT TCRs. VDJdb, accessed on 1 November 2021, was searched for TCRs annotated for CMV, EBV and SARS-CoV-2, and TCRs annotated for more than one antigen were excluded. TCRdb reanalyzed the raw reads on its own, using fastp at Q25 for trimming and MiXCR for clone calling, and kept in-frame beta chains. One record per CDR3 amino acid sequence lists the most common genes and DNA. The V and J calls reflect TCRdb's pipeline rather than the authors' work. This sample comprises 55,000 to 85,000 distinct CDR3 sequences, approximately 12% of them detected only once. 4% to 5.5% of the sample lies in the top ten.

Set within a cohort of healthcare workers in London, UK, this nested case-control study involved weekly PCR testing of nasopharyngeal swabs along with blood sampling. Healthcare workers were recruited between 23 and 31 March 2020, during the week of the UK lockdown, and were followed weekly for up to about 16 weeks. Paper-wide results and their limitations: VDJdb matching was skewed toward anti-spike CD8 responses and likely underestimated virus-specific expansions, missing private and CD4 specificities.

A distance of 5 bases separates the germline ends of V and J, which lose 2 bases and 6 bases respectively. Taken from the germline V gene, the CDR1 and CDR2 loops are MNHEY and SVGAGI. The CDR3, from cysteine to phenylalanine, totals 13 residues. The DNA shown is the 39-base CDR3, in frame from base 1. The receptor chain draws on TRBV6-5 and TRBJ1-6; the D segment cannot be called with confidence. The material sequenced was whole blood. This clonotype was obtained from an adult who was a healthcare worker with PCR-confirmed SARS-CoV-2 infection or an uninfected control (not recorded which). The nucleotide sequence is TGTGCCAGCAGTTACGACCTTAATTCACCCCTCCACTTT. Its protein is CASSYDLNSPLHF.